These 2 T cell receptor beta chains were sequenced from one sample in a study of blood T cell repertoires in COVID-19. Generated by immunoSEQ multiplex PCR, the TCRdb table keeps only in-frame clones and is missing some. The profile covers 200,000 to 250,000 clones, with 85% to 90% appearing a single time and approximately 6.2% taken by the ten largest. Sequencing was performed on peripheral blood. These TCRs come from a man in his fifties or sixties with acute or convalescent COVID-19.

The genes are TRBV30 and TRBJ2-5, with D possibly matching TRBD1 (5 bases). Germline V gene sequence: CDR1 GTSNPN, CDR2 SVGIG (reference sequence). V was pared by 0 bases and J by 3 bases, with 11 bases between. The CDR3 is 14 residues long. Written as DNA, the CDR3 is TGTGCCTGGAGTGTACTGGCAGGGAAAGAGACCCAGTACTTC. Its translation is CAWSVLAGKETQYF.

The DNA for the CDR3 is TGCGCCAGCAGCCAAGATTCGGGGACTAGCGGAACCTCCGGGGAGCTGTTTTTT. It encodes CASSQDSGTSGTSGELFF. This chain links TRBV4-3 with TRBJ2-2, with 11 positions matching TRBD2. CDR1 is LGHNA, CDR2 YSLEER, per germline. With V trimmed by 0 bases and J by 6 bases, 9 bases remained unmatched. The length of the CDR3 is 18 residues.